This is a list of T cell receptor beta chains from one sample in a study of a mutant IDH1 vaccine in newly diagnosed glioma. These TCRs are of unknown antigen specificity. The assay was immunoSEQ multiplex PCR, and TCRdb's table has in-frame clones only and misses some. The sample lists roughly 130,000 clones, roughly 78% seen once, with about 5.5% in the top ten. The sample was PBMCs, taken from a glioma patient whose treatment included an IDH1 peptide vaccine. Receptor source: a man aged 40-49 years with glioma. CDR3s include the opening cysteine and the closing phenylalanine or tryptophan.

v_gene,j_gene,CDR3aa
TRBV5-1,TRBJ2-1,CASSSGLATRGDEQFF
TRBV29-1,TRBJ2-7,CSVGQGRHEQYF
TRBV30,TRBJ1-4,CAWNRELNEKLFF
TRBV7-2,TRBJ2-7,CASSSHRDRGRYEQYF
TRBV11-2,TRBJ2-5,CASSRGLATETQYF
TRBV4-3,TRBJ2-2,CASSPRPTGNTGELFF
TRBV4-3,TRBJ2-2,CASSRSEGANTGELFF
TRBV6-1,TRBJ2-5,CASSEVDGQETQYF
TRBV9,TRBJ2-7,CASSTRQGSYEQYF
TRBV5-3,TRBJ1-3,CARSPRESGNTIYF
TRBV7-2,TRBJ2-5,CASSRPGGDQYF
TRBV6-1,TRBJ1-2,CASNHGGTGGSVVTF
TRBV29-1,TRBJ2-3,CSVRLAGVSDTQYF
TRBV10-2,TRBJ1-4,CASKNGASGEKLFF
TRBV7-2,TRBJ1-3,CASSLATAFSGNTIYF
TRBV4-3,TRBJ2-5,CASSQDQTGGIKTQYF
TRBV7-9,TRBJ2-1,CASSLEQSYNEQFF
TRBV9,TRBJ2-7,CASSERGRSNPYEQYF
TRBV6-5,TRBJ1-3,CASTLSEGGNTIYF
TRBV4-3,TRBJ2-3,CASSQDRPVGNSGRGTDTQYF
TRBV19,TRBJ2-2,CASDSQANTGELFF
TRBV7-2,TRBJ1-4,CASSQEGLLEKLFF
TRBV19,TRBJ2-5,CASSMSSGETQYF
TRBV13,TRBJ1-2,CASSSPQGRNYGYTF
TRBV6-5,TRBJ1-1,CASSRQGGDTEAFF
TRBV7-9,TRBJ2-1,CASSYSRANEQFF
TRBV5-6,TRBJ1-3,CASSLRAGFPLSGNTIYF
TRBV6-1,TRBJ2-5,CASRKIGETQYF
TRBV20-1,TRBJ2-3,CSARAADTQYF
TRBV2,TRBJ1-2,CASSIGGDGYTF
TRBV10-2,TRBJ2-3,CASRAGGWIDTQYF
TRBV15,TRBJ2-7,CATSRDGSYEQYF
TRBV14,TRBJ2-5,CASSRGLAGGMRETQYF
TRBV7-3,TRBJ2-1,CASSPYKRGYNEQFF
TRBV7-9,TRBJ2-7,CASSFGTGIYEQYF
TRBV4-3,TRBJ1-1,CASSQIGGVDTEAFF
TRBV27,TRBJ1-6,CASSSSSYNSPLHF
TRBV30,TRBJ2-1,CAWRTSGSYEQFF
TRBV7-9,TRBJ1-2,CASSLALGMSGYTF
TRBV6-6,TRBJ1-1,CASSQSAPGYGIEAFF
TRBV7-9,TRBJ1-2,CASSFNRDGYTF
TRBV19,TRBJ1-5,CASSIDRTGMQPQHF
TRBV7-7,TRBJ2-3,CASSSFGRPDTQYF
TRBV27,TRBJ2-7,CASSFSTRSYEQYF
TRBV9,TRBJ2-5,CASNPVGGTGAETQYF
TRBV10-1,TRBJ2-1,CASSDVRAYNEQFF
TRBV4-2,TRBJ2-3,CASSQETSGTSTDTQYF
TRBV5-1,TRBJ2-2,CASSLGAYTGELFF
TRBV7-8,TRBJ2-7,CASSLGGTRVHEQYF
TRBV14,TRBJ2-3,CASSLGGRPDTQYF
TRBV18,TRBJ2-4,CASSPPTSWVKNIQYF
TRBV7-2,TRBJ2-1,CASISGTRFGDEQFF
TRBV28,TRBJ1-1,CASSLGGGTEAFF
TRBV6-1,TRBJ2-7,CASSEKPTDRGLLSYEQYF
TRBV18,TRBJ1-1,CASSPVQSRDTEAFF